This T cell receptor beta chain comes out of a study of neurological immune-mediated disorders. There are many counts of this clonotype. No antigen is known for it. The team produced cDNA through 5'RACE using 10-nucleotide random UMIs. In TCRdb, the 5' RACE reads were re-called with MiXCR into one record per CDR3 protein. The sample contains tens of thousands of distinct CDR3 sequences, 4.5% to 6.5% of which appear only once. Study results and limitations: Neither clinical nor MRI features were associated with the multiple sclerosis repertoire cluster. The repertoires of 18 of 34 multiple sclerosis patients fell into one related-CDR3 cluster (a possible signature) under phylogenetic grouping. Private repertoires in all groups were suggested by the absence of shared CDR3 amino acid sequences among expanded clones across subjects.

Per germline, CDR1 SGHDT and CDR2 YYEEEE. The trim removed 0 bases at V and 3 bases at J, leaving 3 bases unmatched. CDR3 length equals 15 residues. Material for sequencing was PBMCs. This TCR was recovered from a woman aged 25 to 39 with multiple sclerosis. The rearrangement joins TRBV5-6 to TRBJ1-1, with TRBD1 matching over 9 bases. CDR3 protein: CASSLGTGVDTEAFF. CDR3 sequence (DNA): TGTGCCAGCAGCTTGGGGACAGGGGTTGACACTGAAGCTTTCTTT.